This TCR beta chain was obtained from a study of blood T cell repertoires in COVID-19 (dated by TCRdb to 2020 to 2022). Concerning the study at large: Samples from collaborators originated in the United States, Italy and Spain and spanned both the acute and convalescent phases of COVID-19. Deeply sampled blood TCRbeta repertoires from subjects exposed to, actively infected with, or recovered from COVID-19 were included in the dataset. Where available, HLA class I and class II types were taken from metadata supplied by the sample provider and were not determined by assay-based typing. The repertoires were released in a freely available public database meant as a resource for research on the immune response to SARS-CoV-2. The material from the prospective study consisted of cDNA or gDNA derived from T cells, B-cell-depleted T cells, or PBMCs. Sample metadata almost always included a de-identified subject ID, COVID-19 status, age in years and sex. The samples were drawn from two sources: the first 160 participants of the ongoing ImmuneRACE study, and 1,254 subjects contributed by 6 global collaborators. Overall study results and their limits: The amount of clinical and demographic metadata varied by source and participant and was provided uncurated.

TCRbeta CDR3 regions were amplified from genomic DNA by means of the immunoSEQ Assay, a bias-controlled multiplex PCR. The paper's data handling went like this. Nucleated cell counts per sample were estimated from amplification of reference gene primers within the assay. To quantify the absolute abundance of each unique TCRbeta CDR3 rearrangement, sequence reads were collapsed and filtered. For each sample, productive Simpson clonality was calculated by taking the square root of Simpson's diversity index across productive rearrangements. TCRdb carries this immuneACCESS record with in-frame sequences only. Its versions omit some clonotypes, under half of them owing to an unresolved V gene in the studies checked, with the rest unexplained. Clonal size and the V and J genes are those of that table, whereas D and trimming came from the DNA. The sample contains 120,000 to 150,000 clones, around four fifths of them found a single time. Clones ranked in the top ten supply roughly 3% of the sample.

The CDR3 holds 14 amino acids from the cysteine to the phenylalanine. Of the read, only the CDR3 DNA is kept; its 42 bases are in frame from base 1. Germline trimming: 4 bases from V, 5 bases from J; junction bases outside gene matches: 8. The germline V gene (reference sequence) specifies LGHDT as CDR1 and YNNKEL as CDR2. A note on this clone: The antigen it recognizes is unknown. One base away there is no much larger clone; base qualities are not given.

Whole blood was collected in K2EDTA tubes by collaborating institutions according to the institutions' own protocols. For TCRbeta analysis, collaborator samples were shipped as frozen whole blood, as isolated PBMCs, or as DNA extracted from either sample type. What was sequenced was peripheral blood. This clonotype originated in a woman aged 40 to 55 with active or convalescent COVID-19. The V and J genes are TRBV3-1 (or the pseudogene TRBV3-2) and TRBJ2-7, with 7 middle bases fitting TRBD2. The CDR3 loop reads CASSPPIGGNEQYF. The nucleotide sequence is given as TGTGCCAGCAGCCCCCCGATCGGGGGGAACGAGCAGTACTTC.